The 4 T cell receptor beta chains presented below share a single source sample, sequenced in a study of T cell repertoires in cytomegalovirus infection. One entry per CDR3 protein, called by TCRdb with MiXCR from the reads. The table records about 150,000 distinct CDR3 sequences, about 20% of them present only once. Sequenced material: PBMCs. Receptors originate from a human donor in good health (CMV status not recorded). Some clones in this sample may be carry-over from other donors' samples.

This chain's CDR3 is CASSHNSAGDYGYTF. CDR3 DNA sequence: TGCGCCAGCAGCCACAATTCCGCAGGGGACTATGGCTACACCTTC. The chain recombines TRBV4-1 with TRBJ1-2; D perhaps matches TRBD1 (6 bases). Germline CDR1 and CDR2: MGHRA and YSYEKL. The V end was cut by 3 bases, the J end by 3 bases, with 14 bases between. The CDR3 has 15 residues.

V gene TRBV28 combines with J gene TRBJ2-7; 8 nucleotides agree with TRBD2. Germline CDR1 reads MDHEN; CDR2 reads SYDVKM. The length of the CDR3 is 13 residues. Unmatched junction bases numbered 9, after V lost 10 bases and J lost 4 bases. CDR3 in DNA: TGTGCCACCATAAGCGGGAGACTGTACGAGCAGTACTTC. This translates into CATISGRLYEQYF.

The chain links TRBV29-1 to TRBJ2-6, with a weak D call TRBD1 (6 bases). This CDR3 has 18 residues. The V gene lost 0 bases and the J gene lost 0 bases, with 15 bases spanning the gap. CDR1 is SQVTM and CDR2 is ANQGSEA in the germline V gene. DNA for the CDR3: TGCAGCGTTGAAGATCTTCAGGGGCGAGTCTCTGGGGCCAACGTCCTGACTTTC. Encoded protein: CSVEDLQGRVSGANVLTF. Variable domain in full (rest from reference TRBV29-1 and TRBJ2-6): SAVISQKPSRDICQRGTSLTIQCQVDSQVTMMFWYRQQPGQSLTLIATANQGSEATYESGFVIDKFPISRPNLTFSTLTVSNMSPEDSSIYLCSVEDLQGRVSGANVLTFGAGSRLTVL.

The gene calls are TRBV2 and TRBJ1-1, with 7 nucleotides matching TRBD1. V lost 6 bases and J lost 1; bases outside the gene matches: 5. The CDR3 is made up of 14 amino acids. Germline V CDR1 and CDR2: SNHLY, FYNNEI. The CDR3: CASRVGGENTEAFF. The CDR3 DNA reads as TGTGCCAGCAGGGTAGGGGGCGAGAACACTGAAGCTTTCTTT.